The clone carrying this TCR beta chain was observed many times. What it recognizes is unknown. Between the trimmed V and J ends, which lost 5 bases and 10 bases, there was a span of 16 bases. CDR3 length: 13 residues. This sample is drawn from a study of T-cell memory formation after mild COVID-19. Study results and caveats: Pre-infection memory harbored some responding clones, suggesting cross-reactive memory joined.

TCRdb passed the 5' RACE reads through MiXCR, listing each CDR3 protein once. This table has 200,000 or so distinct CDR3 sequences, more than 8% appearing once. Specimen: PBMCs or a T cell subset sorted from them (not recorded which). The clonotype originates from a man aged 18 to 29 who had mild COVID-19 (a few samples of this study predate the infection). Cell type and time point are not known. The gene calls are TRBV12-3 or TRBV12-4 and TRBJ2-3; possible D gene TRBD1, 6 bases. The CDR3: CASSPDSGAAQYF. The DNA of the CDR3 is TGTGCCAGCAGTCCAGACTCAGGGGCGGCGCAGTATTTT.